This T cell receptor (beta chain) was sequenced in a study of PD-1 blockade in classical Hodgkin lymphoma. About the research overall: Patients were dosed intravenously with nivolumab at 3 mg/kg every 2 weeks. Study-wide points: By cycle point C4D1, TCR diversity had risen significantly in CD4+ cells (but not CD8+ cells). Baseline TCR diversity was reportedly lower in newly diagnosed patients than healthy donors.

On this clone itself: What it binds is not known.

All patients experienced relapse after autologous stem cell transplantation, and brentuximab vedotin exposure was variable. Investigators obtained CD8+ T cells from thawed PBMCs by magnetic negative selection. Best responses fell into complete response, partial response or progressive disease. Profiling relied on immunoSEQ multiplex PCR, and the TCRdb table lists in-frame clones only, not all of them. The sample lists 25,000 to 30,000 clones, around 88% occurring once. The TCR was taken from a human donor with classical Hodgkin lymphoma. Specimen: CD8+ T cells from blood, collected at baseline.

CDR3 nucleotides: TGTGCCAGCAGTTTATGGGGGATCTCTGGGGCCAACGTCCTGACTTTC. Translation: CASSLWGISGANVLTF. J is TRBJ2-6 and V is TRBV27, with D perhaps matching TRBD1 or TRBD2 (5 bases each). Looked up from germline, CDR1 is MNHEY and CDR2 is SMNVEV (reference sequence). The CDR3 consists of 16 residues. The V and J ends lost 1 base and 0 bases respectively, with 7 bases between them.